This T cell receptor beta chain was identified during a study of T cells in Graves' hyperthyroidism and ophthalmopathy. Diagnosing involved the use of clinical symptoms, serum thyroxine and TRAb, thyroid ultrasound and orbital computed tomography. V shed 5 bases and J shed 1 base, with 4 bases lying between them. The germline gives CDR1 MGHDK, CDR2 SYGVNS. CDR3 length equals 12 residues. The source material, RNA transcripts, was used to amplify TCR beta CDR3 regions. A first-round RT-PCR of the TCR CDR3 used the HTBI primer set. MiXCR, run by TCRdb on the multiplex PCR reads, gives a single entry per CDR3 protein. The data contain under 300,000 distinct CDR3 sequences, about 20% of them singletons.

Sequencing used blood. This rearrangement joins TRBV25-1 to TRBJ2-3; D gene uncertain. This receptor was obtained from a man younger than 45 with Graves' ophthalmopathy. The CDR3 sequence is CASSYGTDTQYF. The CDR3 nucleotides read TGTGCCAGCAGTTATGGCACAGATACGCAGTATTTT.